This TCR beta chain was sequenced in a study of human T cells and chemical hapten exposure. The length of the CDR3 is 15 residues. V lost 4 bases and J lost 10; bases outside the gene matches: 8. Germline CDR1 and CDR2: SGHDN and FVKESK. This clonotype was counted a few times. Time point of the sample: patch test 2, 6 weeks after DPC sensitization. As to treatment: therapeutic diphenylcyclopropenone sensitization with weekly scalp DPC. In the original processing: Sample TCR counts, which ranged from roughly 20,000 to 750,000, had a median of approximately 95,000. TCRdb reanalysed the RACE reads using MiXCR and keeps one entry per CDR3 protein. These V and J calls originate from TCRdb's pipeline instead of the authors' own analysis. The sample shows more than 110,000 distinct CDR3 sequences, approximately 12% of them seen only once.

This specimen consisted of whole blood, obtained in connection with sensitization to the hapten diphenylcyclopropenone (DPC). This sequence joins TRBV14 and TRBJ2-1; 12 nucleotides align to TRBD1. The clonotype was recovered from a woman aged 45-65 years with alopecia areata. Some clones in this sample may be carry-over from other donors' samples. The CDR3 DNA reads TGTGCCAGCAGCCTCCCAGGGACAGGGGGCCGCGAGCAGTTCTTC. Residues: CASSLPGTGGREQFF.